The 10 T cell receptor beta chains reported below all come from one sample, sequenced in a study of T cell changes during pregnancy in multiple sclerosis. Sequencing was performed with immunoSEQ multiplex PCR; in TCRdb, only in-frame clones are kept and a portion is missing. The sample includes 60,000 to 85,000 clones, about 90% of them seen just once. Material: peripheral blood, obtained in the second trimester of pregnancy. These receptors were taken from a female donor in good health, enrolled as a control in a pregnancy study.

The rearrangement joins TRBV28 to TRBJ2-1, with TRBD2 matching over 16 bases. The CDR3 totals 21 residues. The germline V gene encodes CDR1 MDHEN and CDR2 SYDVKM. After removal of 4 bases from V and 0 bases from J, the junction contained 12 bases not matched to a gene. The CDR3 region is CASSSQGAGTSGRDSYNEQFF. CDR3 in DNA: TGTGCCAGCAGTTCCCAAGGGGCCGGGACTAGCGGGAGGGACTCCTACAATGAGCAGTTCTTC.

This chain uses TRBV28 with TRBJ2-7, with D unclear. The CDR3 is 15 amino acids. Trimming shortened V by 7 bases and J by 4 bases, and 20 bases separated the two germline ends. CDR1 and CDR2 (germline): MDHEN, SYDVKM. The CDR3 sequence is CASIVSASPGYEQYF. The DNA of the CDR3 is TGTGCCAGCATCGTATCAGCCTCTCCCGGGTACGAGCAGTACTTC.

The CDR3 loop reads CASSSRLATHEQFF. The CDR3 region has the DNA TGTGCCAGCAGCTCCCGACTAGCGACGCATGAGCAGTTCTTC. V and J are TRBV7-9 and TRBJ2-1, with 8 bases that match TRBD2. Germline values: CDR1 SEHNR, CDR2 FQNEAQ (reference sequence). This CDR3 has 14 amino acids. With V trimmed by 4 bases and J by 8 bases, 7 bases remained unmatched.

J is TRBJ2-1 and V is TRBV18, with TRBD2 identical over 16 bases. The CDR3 contains 17 residues. In germline, CDR1 is KGHSH, CDR2 LQKENI. V shed 3 bases and J 6 bases; nucleotides not matched to a gene: 5. CDR3 loop: CASSPLGTSGGGNEQFF. The CDR3 region has the DNA TGTGCCAGCTCACCCCTCGGGACTAGCGGGGGGGGCAATGAGCAGTTCTTC.

The chain has TRBV7-9 and TRBJ2-6; TRBD1 might be the D (6 bases). In germline, CDR1 is SEHNR, CDR2 FQNEAQ (reference sequence). This CDR3 has 16 residues. Trimming pared 8 bases from V and 2 bases from J, leaving 16 bases between. In nucleotides, the CDR3 is TGTGCCAGCCGGGACACTAGGTCTACTGGGGCCAACGTCCTGACTTTC. Its protein is CASRDTRSTGANVLTF.

This clone showed up just once. The gene calls are TRBV6-1 and TRBJ2-1, with 7 bases identical to TRBD2. The germline V gene encodes CDR1 MNHNS and CDR2 SASEGT. This CDR3 comprises 15 residues. V dropped 2 bases and J dropped 0; count of bases not matched to a gene: 1. DNA of the CDR3: TGTGCCAGCAGTGAAACGGGGGGCTCCTACAATGAGCAGTTCTTC. This encodes CASSETGGSYNEQFF.

This clone appeared a single time. The genes are TRBV28 and TRBJ2-1; a possible D gene is TRBD2 (6 bases). The V and J ends lost 2 bases and 12 bases respectively, with 17 bases between them. Germline V gives CDR1 MDHEN, CDR2 SYDVKM. The CDR3 is made up of 14 amino acids. CDR3 in DNA: TGTGCCAGCAGTTTACTAAAAGAGGGAGGAAGGCAGTTCTTC. It specifies CASSLLKEGGRQFF.

The V call is TRBV28, the J call TRBJ2-2, with D maybe TRBD1 (6 bases). Trimming stripped 5 bases from V and 5 bases from J, with 9 bases between. Germline V lookup: CDR1 MDHEN, CDR2 SYDVKM. There are 13 residues in the CDR3. This chain's CDR3 is CASSTQGTGELFF. In DNA form, the CDR3 reads TGTGCCAGCAGTACACAGGGAACCGGGGAGCTGTTTTTT.

Written as DNA, the CDR3 is TGCGCCAGCAGCTCGCCTGACAGGGCCATCTACGAGCAGTACTTC. It encodes CASSSPDRAIYEQYF. This chain connects TRBV5-1 to TRBJ2-7; 7 bases align to TRBD1. V lost 3 bases to trimming and J lost 3 bases; unmatched junction nucleotides: 9. The CDR3 runs 15 residues. The germline gives CDR1 SGHRS, CDR2 YFSETQ.

This chain connects TRBV7-8 to TRBJ1-1; 9 nucleotides match TRBD1. Germline V gives CDR1 SGHVS, CDR2 FQNEAQ. This CDR3 comprises 16 residues. Germline trimming cut 5 bases from V and 6 bases from J; bases unmatched to any gene: 13. The CDR3 bases are TGTGCCAGCAGCGGAGGGACAGGGTATAAGGGGCCTGAAGCTTTCTTT. As protein: CASSGGTGYKGPEAFF.